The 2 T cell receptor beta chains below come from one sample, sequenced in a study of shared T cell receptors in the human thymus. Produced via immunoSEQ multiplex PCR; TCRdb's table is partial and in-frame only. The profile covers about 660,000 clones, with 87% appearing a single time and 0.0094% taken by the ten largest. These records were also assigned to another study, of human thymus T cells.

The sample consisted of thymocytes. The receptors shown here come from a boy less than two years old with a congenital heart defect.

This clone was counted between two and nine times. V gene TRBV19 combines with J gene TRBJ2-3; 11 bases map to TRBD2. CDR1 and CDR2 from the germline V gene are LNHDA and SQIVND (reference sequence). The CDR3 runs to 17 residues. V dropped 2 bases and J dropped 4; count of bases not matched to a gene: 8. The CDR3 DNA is TGTGCCAGTAGTATACCCCGGGTAGCGGGAGGGCCAGATACGCAGTATTTT. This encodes CASSIPRVAGGPDTQYF.

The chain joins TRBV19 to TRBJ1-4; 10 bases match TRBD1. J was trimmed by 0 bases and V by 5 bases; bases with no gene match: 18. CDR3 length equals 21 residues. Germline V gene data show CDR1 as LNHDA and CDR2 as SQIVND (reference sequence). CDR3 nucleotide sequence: TGTGCCAGTAGTCCCACCGGGCCCTTCCGGGACAGGGGACCAACTAATGAAAAACTGTTTTTT. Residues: CASSPTGPFRDRGPTNEKLFF.